The clone carrying this T cell receptor (beta chain) was found many times. TCRdb passed the RT-PCR reads through MiXCR, listing each CDR3 protein once. The table records 860,000 or so distinct CDR3 sequences, around 20% of them present only once. This entry belongs to a study of response to subunit inactivated influenza vaccine. Germline V gene sequence: CDR1 SGHRS, CDR2 YFSETQ. This CDR3 comprises 15 residues. The trim removed 4 bases at V and 5 bases at J, leaving 11 bases unmatched. Source: PBMCs from blood, taken around 5 days after vaccination. The chain has TRBV5-1 and TRBJ1-1; 7 bases match TRBD1. The sequence derives from a man between 50 and 59 years old who received an inactivated influenza vaccine. CDR3 coding DNA: TGCGCCAGCAGCGTCACACAGGGGAGTGGGACTGAAGCTTTCTTT. Protein: CASSVTQGSGTEAFF.